This section outlines one T cell receptor (beta chain) sequence together with its context. The antigen is undetermined. The CDR3 covers 16 residues. The junction had 11 bases not matched to a gene; V was cut back by 6 bases and J by 2 bases. Germline CDR1 reads LGHDT; CDR2 reads YNNKEL (reference sequence). The data belong to a study of immune characteristics of hereditary and idiopathic chronic pancreatitis. Study findings and constraints: No patients had chronic pancreatitis due to alcohol use. Gene families like TRBV10, TRBV19, TRBV23 and TRBV5 were used differently between subtypes. Controls had less diverse, more clonal TCRbeta repertoires than both pancreatitis groups.

The pancreas tissue came from patients undergoing total pancreatectomy with islet autotransplantation. Profiling relied on immunoSEQ multiplex PCR, and the TCRdb table lists in-frame clones only, not all of them. The sample includes about 14,000 clones, 73% of them seen just once. The specimen was pancreas tissue with hereditary chronic pancreatitis. The receptor comes from a human donor with chronic pancreatitis. The gene calls are TRBV3-1 (or the pseudogene TRBV3-2) and TRBJ2-3, with TRBD2 matching over 7 bases. The CDR3 region has the DNA TGTGCCAGCAGTCCCTGGCGGGAGAATCCCACAGATACGCAGTATTTT. It specifies CASSPWRENPTDTQYF.